These 26 T cell receptor beta chains were all obtained from the same sample, sequenced in a study of shared T cell receptors in the human thymus. Sequenced by immunoSEQ multiplex PCR; TCRdb stores in-frame clones only, minus some. The sample includes roughly 410,000 clones, approximately 95% of them seen just once. Input material: thymocytes. These receptors originate from a human donor.

The genes are TRBV6-1 and TRBJ2-1; a weak D match, TRBD2 (5 bases). The CDR3 is 12 amino acids. Germline V gene lookup returns CDR1 MNHNS and CDR2 SASEGT. Trimming left V 3 bases short and J 9 bases short, with 9 bases between. The CDR3: CASSDTSGEQFF. CDR3 DNA sequence: TGTGCCAGCAGTGACACGAGCGGTGAGCAGTTCTTC.

This chain links TRBV14 with TRBJ2-7; D is perhaps TRBD2 (5 bases). V lost 0 bases to trimming and J lost 0 bases, with 12 bases between them. Per the germline V gene, CDR1 is SGHDN and CDR2 is FVKESK. The CDR3 is 16 amino acids. CDR3 sequence: CASSQDWLAGSYEQYF. The CDR3 DNA reads as TGTGCCAGCAGCCAAGATTGGCTAGCCGGCTCCTACGAGCAGTACTTC.

V usage is TRBV6-1 and J usage is TRBJ1-2; D may be TRBD1 (5 bases). CDR1 is MNHNS and CDR2 is SASEGT in the germline V gene. The CDR3 is 18 amino acids. Trimming shortened V by 4 bases and J by 3 bases, and 24 bases separated the two germline ends. The DNA of the CDR3 is TGTGCCAGCAGTGGGAATCCGACAGTACTCAATAGAGACTATGGCTACACCTTC. Its translation: CASSGNPTVLNRDYGYTF.

This clone was seen a handful of times. This chain joins TRBV19 and TRBJ2-7; D ambiguous. Germline values: CDR1 LNHDA, CDR2 SQIVND (reference sequence). V was cut by 6 bases and J by 3 bases, with 12 bases left in between. This CDR3 region has 13 residues. The CDR3 spells CASSSAQHYEQYF. The DNA for the CDR3 is TGTGCCAGTAGCTCCGCTCAACACTACGAGCAGTACTTC.

This chain uses TRBV4-2 with TRBJ2-2; D is undetermined. V lost 0 bases and J 3 bases, leaving 8 bases between the germline ends. Germline V gene data show CDR1 as LGHNA and CDR2 as YNFKEQ. This CDR3 region has 15 residues. The CDR3: CASSQDALYTGELFF. The CDR3 bases are TGTGCCAGCAGCCAAGATGCCTTATACACCGGGGAGCTGTTTTTT.

This chain connects TRBV30 to TRBJ2-1, with D possibly called TRBD1 or TRBD2 (5 bases each). The V gene lost 3 bases and the J gene lost 8 bases, with 26 bases spanning the gap. Germline CDR1 GTSNPN, CDR2 SVGIG (reference sequence). The CDR3 has 17 residues. The CDR3 DNA follows: TGTGCCTGGAGAGATTGGGGCCCTCGGGGATTTAAGGATGAGCAGTTCTTC. Translated, it gives CAWRDWGPRGFKDEQFF.

The chain carries TRBV5-1 and TRBJ2-7; D might be TRBD1 (5 bases). The CDR3 runs to 13 residues. With 2 bases removed from V and 3 bases from J, the gap between germline ends came to 9 bases. The V gene's germline CDR1 is SGHRS and CDR2 YFSETQ. CDR3 sequence (DNA): TGCGCCAGCAGCTTCGGACACTACTACGAGCAGTACTTC. Its translation is CASSFGHYYEQYF. Full variable domain (rest looked up from reference TRBV5-1 and TRBJ2-7): KAGVTQTPRYLIKTRGQQVTLSCSPISGHRSVSWYQQTPGQGLQFLFEYFSETQRNKGNFPGRFSGRQFSNSRSEMNVSTLELGDSALYLCASSFGHYYEQYFGPGTRLTVT.

The chain uses TRBV12-5 and TRBJ1-1, with TRBD1 matching 8 bases. CDR1 is LGHNT and CDR2 is FRNRAP in the germline V gene. The CDR3 consists of 16 residues. V was pared by 2 bases and J by 1 base, with 6 bases of the junction left unmatched. CDR3 nucleotide sequence: TGTGCTAGTGGTTTGAATACAGGGGGTGGGAACACTGAAGCTTTCTTT. This sequence encodes CASGLNTGGGNTEAFF.

This clone appeared once. The V and J genes are TRBV7-9 and TRBJ1-2; 7 positions agree with TRBD1. Trimming removed 2 bases from V and 3 bases from J; junction bases left unmatched: 12. Per germline, CDR1 SEHNR and CDR2 FQNEAQ (reference sequence). This CDR3 is built from 17 residues. The CDR3 DNA is TGTGCCAGCAGCTTATCGGGACAGAGACAGGGTGACTATGGCTACACCTTC. This sequence encodes CASSLSGQRQGDYGYTF.

The rearrangement uses TRBV9 and TRBJ2-5; D call uncertain. With 4 bases removed from V and 5 bases from J, the gap between germline ends came to 12 bases. Germline V gene data show CDR1 as SGDLS and CDR2 as YYNGEE. This CDR3 is 13 amino acids long. The CDR3 is CASSPHPGETQYF. For the CDR3, the DNA is TGTGCCAGCAGCCCCCACCCCGGGGAGACCCAGTACTTC.

The rearrangement links TRBV14 to TRBJ2-7; TRBD2 matches at 10 bases. After removal of 6 bases from V and 0 bases from J, the junction contained 14 bases not matched to a gene. The CDR3 is 18 amino acids. Germline V CDR1 and CDR2: SGHDN, FVKESK. The CDR3 region has the DNA TGTGCCAGCAGTCGGACTAGCGGCGTAGCCACTTACTCCTACGAGCAGTACTTC. This encodes CASSRTSGVATYSYEQYF.

The genes are TRBV11-2 and TRBJ2-1; D gene ambiguous. Germline CDR1 and CDR2: SGHAT and FQNNGV. V was trimmed by 4 bases and J by 9 bases, leaving 10 bases between them. The CDR3 covers 12 residues. The CDR3 nucleotides read TGTGCCAGCAGCTCCGGTTACCTTGAGCAGTTCTTC. The encoded protein is CASSSGYLEQFF.

The chain has TRBV27 and TRBJ2-7, with 9 positions matching TRBD2. The CDR3 extends over 15 amino acids. The trim removed 5 bases at V and 3 bases at J, leaving 8 bases unmatched. From germline, CDR1 is MNHEY and CDR2 SMNVEV (reference sequence). CDR3 region: CASSPRTSVDYEQYF. The DNA of the CDR3 is TGTGCCAGCAGTCCCCGGACTAGCGTGGACTACGAGCAGTACTTC.

CDR3 in DNA: TGTGCCAGCAGTGAAAGGGGAACCGGGACAGGTCCCTACGAGCAGTACTTC. This codes for CASSERGTGTGPYEQYF. V usage is TRBV6-1 and J usage is TRBJ2-7; 8 bases fit TRBD1. The CDR3 runs to 17 residues. Germline values: CDR1 MNHNS, CDR2 SASEGT. V dropped 2 bases and J dropped 2; count of bases not matched to a gene: 11.

The chain uses TRBV9 and TRBJ2-3; unclear D gene. This CDR3 has 18 residues. Germline V gives CDR1 SGDLS, CDR2 YYNGEE. Trimming removed 2 bases from V and 1 base from J, with 20 bases in between. The CDR3 sequence is CASSVDLLPLSRTDTQYF. The CDR3 DNA is TGTGCCAGCAGCGTGGACCTTCTCCCCCTCTCTCGCACAGATACGCAGTATTTT.

The chain has TRBV7-8 and TRBJ2-3, with TRBD1 as a possible D gene (6 bases). CDR1 and CDR2 from the germline V gene are SGHVS and FQNEAQ. With 1 base removed from V and 2 bases from J, the gap between germline ends came to 25 bases. There are 20 residues in the CDR3. CDR3 region: CASSLDDRDTRLNLTDTQYF. DNA of the CDR3: TGTGCCAGCAGCTTAGATGATAGGGACACCCGGCTAAATCTCACAGATACGCAGTATTTT.

This clone was detected once. The genes are TRBV28 and TRBJ1-4, with 11 bases fitting TRBD1. The CDR3 loop spans 14 amino acids. V was clipped by 6 bases and J by 6 bases; unmatched bases: 3. Per germline, CDR1 MDHEN and CDR2 SYDVKM. CDR3 sequence (DNA): TGTGCCAGCAGGGCGGACAGGGGGCATGAAAAACTGTTTTTT. Amino acids: CASRADRGHEKLFF.

The chain combines TRBV6-1 with TRBJ2-3, with no clear D. The germline V gene encodes CDR1 MNHNS and CDR2 SASEGT. Trimming removed 10 bases at V and 2 bases at J, with 13 bases between. The CDR3 runs 13 residues. Here the CDR3 DNA reads TGTGCCACCCCCATAGACTCCACAGATACGCAGTATTTT. It encodes CATPIDSTDTQYF.

V is TRBV19 and J is TRBJ2-7; TRBD2 matches at 9 bases. CDR3 length: 17 amino acids. V gave up 0 bases and J gave up 2 bases; unmatched junction bases: 8. Germline CDR1 reads LNHDA; CDR2 reads SQIVND (reference sequence). CDR3 DNA sequence: TGTGCCAGTAGTATAGACCCCCGCCTAGCGGGGCCCTACGAGCAGTACTTC. Encoded protein: CASSIDPRLAGPYEQYF.

The chain joins TRBV27 to TRBJ1-4; D ambiguous. The germline CDR1 and CDR2 sequences are MNHEY and SMNVEV (reference sequence). This CDR3 region has 15 residues. Deletions cut 6 bases from V and 0 bases from J, with 11 bases between. CDR3 loop: CASSKYSPTNEKLFF. The CDR3 nucleotides are TGTGCCAGCAGCAAATACAGCCCAACTAATGAAAAACTGTTTTTT.

The chain couples TRBV7-9 to TRBJ2-7; 9 bases fit TRBD2. This CDR3 has 15 residues. J was trimmed by 4 bases and V by 2 bases; bases with no gene match: 6. CDR1 is SEHNR, CDR2 FQNEAQ, per germline (reference sequence). Written as DNA, the CDR3 is TGTGCCAGCAGCTTACGGCGGGAGGGGGGTTACGAGCAGTACTTC. It yields the protein CASSLRREGGYEQYF.

V gene TRBV20-1 combines with J gene TRBJ2-7, with D uncertain. V lost 2 bases and J 2 bases, leaving 4 bases between the germline ends. In germline, CDR1 is DFQATT, CDR2 SNEGSKA (reference sequence). The CDR3 spans 11 residues. CDR3 sequence reads: CSARTAYEQYF. Written as DNA, the CDR3 is TGCAGTGCTAGAACAGCCTACGAGCAGTACTTC.

The chain combines TRBV10-3 with TRBJ1-1, with a possible D match to TRBD1 (6 bases). The germline V gene has CDR1 ENHRY and CDR2 SYGVKD. The germline V and J ends were trimmed by 6 bases and 7 bases, with 15 bases remaining between them. The length of the CDR3 is 13 residues. CDR3 sequence (DNA): TGTGCCATCAGCGGAAATAAACAGGGTGAAGCTTTCTTT. As protein: CAISGNKQGEAFF.

This chain joins TRBV7-2 and TRBJ1-1, with D unresolved. Deletions cut 6 bases from V and 0 bases from J, with 11 bases between. CDR1 and CDR2 (germline): SGHTA, FQGNSA. The CDR3 runs to 14 residues. CDR3 loop: CASSPRELNTEAFF. As DNA, the CDR3 is TGTGCCAGCAGTCCTAGGGAATTGAACACTGAAGCTTTCTTT.

The chain is built from TRBV7-8 and TRBJ2-7, with 12 bases that match TRBD1. The CDR3 spans 18 residues. Germline V lookup: CDR1 SGHVS, CDR2 FQNEAQ. V shed 5 bases and J 3 bases; nucleotides not matched to a gene: 14. The CDR3 coding sequence is TGTGCCAGCAGCGCCCCTAACCGGGACAGGGGGCTTCACTACGAGCAGTACTTC. Residues: CASSAPNRDRGLHYEQYF.

The genes are TRBV27 and TRBJ2-1; D unresolved. CDR1 is MNHEY and CDR2 is SMNVEV in the germline V gene (reference sequence). The CDR3 has 12 amino acids. Trimming took 6 bases from V and 6 from J, leaving 9 bases between them. The CDR3 here is CASRQSRNEQFF. CDR3 DNA: TGTGCCAGCAGACAGTCCCGCAATGAGCAGTTCTTC.